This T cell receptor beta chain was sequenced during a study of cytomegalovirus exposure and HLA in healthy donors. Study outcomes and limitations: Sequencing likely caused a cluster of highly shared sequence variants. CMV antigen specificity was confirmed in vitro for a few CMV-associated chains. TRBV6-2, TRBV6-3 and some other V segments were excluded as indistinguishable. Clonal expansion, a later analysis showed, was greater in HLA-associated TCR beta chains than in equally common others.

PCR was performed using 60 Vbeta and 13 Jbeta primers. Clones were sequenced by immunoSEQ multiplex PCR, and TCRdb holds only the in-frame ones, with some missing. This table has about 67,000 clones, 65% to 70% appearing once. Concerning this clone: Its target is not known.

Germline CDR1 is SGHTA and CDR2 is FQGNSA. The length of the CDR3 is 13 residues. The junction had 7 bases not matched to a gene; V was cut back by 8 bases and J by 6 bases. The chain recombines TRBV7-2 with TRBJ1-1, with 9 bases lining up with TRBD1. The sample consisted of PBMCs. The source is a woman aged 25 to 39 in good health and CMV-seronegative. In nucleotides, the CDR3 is TGTGCCAGCGTGGACAGGGGACTTTCTGAAGCTTTCTTT. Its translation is CASVDRGLSEAFF.